What follows are 32 T cell receptor beta chains derived from one specimen sequenced in a study of T cells in Graves' hyperthyroidism and ophthalmopathy. Amplified regions were TCR beta CDR3 sequences from RNA transcripts. RT-PCR in the first round (using the HTBI primer set) targeted the TCR CDR3. MiXCR, run by TCRdb on the multiplex PCR reads, gives a single entry per CDR3 protein. This sample has approximately 710,000 distinct CDR3 sequences, with around 16% found just once. Sequenced material: blood. Receptors were obtained from a middle-aged man with Graves' hyperthyroidism.

This clonotype was picked up a small number of times. V and J are TRBV27 and TRBJ2-5; 9 bases agree with TRBD1. Germline V gene data show CDR1 as MNHEY and CDR2 as SMNVEV (reference sequence). The CDR3 totals 17 residues. The ends lost 5 bases at V and 2 bases at J; junction bases unmatched: 12. The CDR3 DNA reads as TGTGCCAGCAGTCCCCTAAGAGCGACAGGGGGTCAAGAGACCCAGTACTTC. Protein product: CASSPLRATGGQETQYF.

Ten or more counts support this clonotype. This CDR3 reads CASSVLDSNTEAFF. For the CDR3, the DNA is TGTGCCAGCAGTGTCCTTGATTCGAACACTGAAGCTTTCTTT. The chain links TRBV6-1 to TRBJ1-1; D not resolved. V was trimmed by 4 bases and J by 1 base, leaving 10 bases between them. Germline CDR1 and CDR2: MNHNS and SASEGT. There are 14 residues in the CDR3.

This clonotype was found many times. The chain is built from TRBV7-8 and TRBJ2-3, with TRBD1 as a possible D gene (6 bases). Germline V gene sequence: CDR1 SGHVS, CDR2 FQNEAQ. The CDR3 covers 16 residues. V gave up 2 bases and J gave up 2 bases, with 14 bases separating them. In DNA, the CDR3 is TGTGCCAGCAGCTTAATATACAGGGCGACCACAGATACGCAGTATTTT. The encoded protein is CASSLIYRATTDTQYF.

This clonotype was seen many times. J is TRBJ2-3 and V is TRBV18; D is unresolved. CDR3 size: 13 residues. The V gene's germline CDR1 is KGHSH and CDR2 LQKENI. Trimming left V 0 bases short and J 3 bases short, with 4 bases between. This CDR3 is CASSPPHTDTQYF. The CDR3 coding sequence is TGTGCCAGCTCACCACCCCATACAGATACGCAGTATTTT.

This clonotype was counted only a few times. The chain recombines TRBV7-9 with TRBJ2-1, with TRBD1 identical over 12 bases. Germline CDR1 reads SEHNR; CDR2 reads FQNEAQ (reference sequence). This CDR3 comprises 15 residues. V lost 5 bases and J lost 8; bases outside the gene matches: 7. This CDR3 is CASSPGQGAFDEQFF. The DNA for the CDR3 is TGTGCCAGCAGCCCGGGACAGGGGGCCTTTGATGAGCAGTTCTTC.

This clonotype came up many times. The chain links TRBV6-2 or TRBV6-3 to TRBJ2-7, with TRBD2 identical over 11 bases. J gave up 1 base and V 2 bases, and 4 bases lay outside the gene matches. CDR1 and CDR2 from the germline V gene are MNHEY and SVGEGT. This CDR3 spans 16 amino acids. The CDR3 region is CASSYGLAGLSYEQYF. In nucleotides, the CDR3 is TGTGCCAGCAGTTACGGACTAGCGGGCTTGTCCTACGAGCAGTACTTC.

This chain joins TRBV19 and TRBJ1-1, with D tentatively TRBD1 (5 bases). The germline V gene has CDR1 LNHDA and CDR2 SQIVND (reference sequence). CDR3 size: 15 residues. The V gene lost 3 bases and the J gene lost 0 bases, with 11 bases spanning the gap. The CDR3 region has the DNA TGTGCCAGTAGTATCGGAGACAGACTGAACACTGAAGCTTTCTTT. This encodes CASSIGDRLNTEAFF.

This clonotype has a count of ten or more. This chain's CDR3 is CSVPAASGYEQYF. CDR3 sequence (DNA): TGCAGCGTTCCAGCGGCTAGCGGCTACGAGCAGTACTTC. The chain combines TRBV29-1 with TRBJ2-7; 7 bases line up with TRBD2. The V and J ends lost 5 bases and 3 bases, in that order; junction bases with no gene match: 7. The CDR3 runs to 13 residues. Germline loops: CDR1 SQVTM, CDR2 ANQGSEA.

This clonotype was detected ten times or more. The rearrangement links TRBV2 to TRBJ1-5; D is unclear. This CDR3 has 12 residues. Trimming took 0 bases from V and 4 from J, leaving 1 base between them. Germline-derived CDR1 and CDR2 are SNHLY and FYNNEI. The CDR3 spells CASSEANQPQHF. The CDR3 nucleotides are TGTGCCAGCAGTGAAGCTAATCAGCCCCAGCATTTT.

In its sample, this clonotype was seen many times. The rearrangement joins TRBV11-2 to TRBJ2-2, with 7 bases that match TRBD1. This CDR3 region has 16 residues. Germline CDR1 SGHAT, CDR2 FQNNGV. V was clipped by 4 bases and J by 8 bases; unmatched bases: 13. In DNA, the CDR3 is TGTGCCAGCAGCTCCCAGGGCTACTTGACAGGGGGGGAGCTGTTTTTT. Encoded protein: CASSSQGYLTGGELFF.

The gene calls are TRBV28 and TRBJ1-1; 8 bases map to TRBD1. The CDR3 runs to 15 residues. Losses at the gene ends were 4 bases for V and 3 bases for J; bases not matched to a gene: 7. CDR1 is MDHEN and CDR2 is SYDVKM in the germline V gene. The CDR3 region is CASSSGQGRYTEAFF. The CDR3 coding sequence is TGTGCCAGCAGTTCCGGACAGGGAAGGTACACTGAAGCTTTCTTT.

This clonotype occurred many times. The rearrangement links TRBV5-5 to TRBJ2-2; 12 bases agree with TRBD2. This CDR3 region has 16 residues. Trimming cost V 0 bases and J 8 bases; bases outside gene matches: 5. Germline V lookup: CDR1 SGHKS, CDR2 YYEKEE (reference sequence). CDR3 sequence: CASSLGLAGVAGELFF. CDR3 DNA: TGTGCCAGCAGCTTGGGACTAGCGGGAGTTGCGGGGGAGCTGTTTTTT.

V and J are TRBV5-1 and TRBJ2-1; the D gene is possibly TRBD1 (5 bases). Germline V gene sequence: CDR1 SGHRS, CDR2 YFSETQ. The CDR3 consists of 15 residues. Trimming left V 3 bases short and J 6 bases short, with 16 bases between. The CDR3: CASSSGQPGRNEQFF. CDR3 nucleotides: TGCGCCAGCAGCTCCGGACAACCGGGTCGCAATGAGCAGTTCTTC.

This clonotype was detected a few times. The V gene is TRBV6-6, the J gene TRBJ2-1; TRBD2 agrees at 9 bases. The CDR3 is 17 residues long. V was clipped by 2 bases and J by 0 bases; unmatched bases: 5. CDR1 and CDR2 from the germline V gene are MNHNY and SVGAGI (reference sequence). The CDR3 loop reads CASSYGGRGDSYNEQFF. In DNA, the CDR3 is TGTGCCAGCAGTTACGGCGGGAGGGGAGACTCCTACAATGAGCAGTTCTTC.

This clonotype was seen a handful of times. The gene calls are TRBV10-3 and TRBJ2-4, with 11 positions matching TRBD1. V was clipped by 10 bases and J by 1 base; unmatched bases: 3. This CDR3 is built from 14 residues. Looked up from germline, CDR1 is ENHRY and CDR2 is SYGVKD. CDR3 residues: CASGDRGAKNIQYF. CDR3 bases: TGTGCCAGCGGGGACAGGGGGGCCAAAAACATTCAGTACTTC.

In its sample, this clonotype was seen many times. The rearrangement uses TRBV10-3 and TRBJ2-1; a weak D match, TRBD2 (6 bases). The CDR3 covers 16 residues. Germline V gene data show CDR1 as ENHRY and CDR2 as SYGVKD. Trimming cost V 6 bases and J 0 bases, with 15 bases left between them. In DNA, the CDR3 is TGTGCCATCAGCCCGGAGGGGTCGAGCTCCTACAATGAGCAGTTCTTC. It yields the protein CAISPEGSSSYNEQFF.

Many counts were recorded for this clonotype. The chain carries TRBV7-2 and TRBJ1-1; TRBD1 matches 8 bases. V dropped 6 bases and J dropped 1; count of bases not matched to a gene: 7. The germline CDR1 and CDR2 sequences are SGHTA and FQGNSA. CDR3 length: 15 amino acids. The CDR3 reads CASSPTGGQNTEAFF. For the CDR3, the DNA is TGTGCCAGCAGTCCTACAGGGGGACAGAACACTGAAGCTTTCTTT. The variable domain in full, completed from reference TRBV7-2 and TRBJ1-1, reads GAGVSQSPSNKVTEKGKDVELRCDPISGHTALYWYRQSLGQGLEFLIYFQGNSAPDKSGLPSDRFSAERTGGSVSTLTIQRTQQEDSAVYLCASSPTGGQNTEAFFGQGTRLTVV.

This clonotype showed up many times. The chain uses TRBV27 and TRBJ1-1, with D perhaps matching TRBD1 (5 bases). CDR3 size: 15 residues. Trimming cost V 7 bases and J 3 bases, with 18 bases left between them. CDR1 MNHEY and CDR2 SMNVEV come from the germline V gene (reference sequence). This CDR3 reads CASNYRPGRDTEAFF. The CDR3 DNA reads as TGTGCCAGCAATTACCGGCCGGGGCGGGACACTGAAGCTTTCTTT.

This clonotype was counted at least ten times. The chain employs TRBV12-3 or TRBV12-4 and TRBJ1-1, with 7 bases identical to TRBD1. Germline trimming cut 10 bases from V and 4 bases from J; bases unmatched to any gene: 15. The CDR3 is made up of 15 amino acids. DNA for the CDR3: TGTGCCACCCAACCCAGGGGAGGGGGCGGCACTGAAGCTTTCTTT. Translating it yields CATQPRGGGGTEAFF.

This chain joins TRBV19 and TRBJ2-7; 8 bases are a match to TRBD2. V lost 5 bases to trimming and J lost 0 bases; unmatched junction nucleotides: 3. Germline CDR1 is LNHDA and CDR2 is SQIVND (reference sequence). This CDR3 has 14 residues. For the CDR3, the DNA is TGTGCCAGTAGTGCCGGGGGGGACTCCTACGAGCAGTACTTC. Translated: CASSAGGDSYEQYF. Supplemented by reference TRBV19 and TRBJ2-7, the full variable domain reads DGGITQSPKYLFRKEGQNVTLSCEQNLNHDAMYWYRQDPGQGLRLIYYSQIVNDFQKGDIAEGYSVSREKKESFPLTVTSAQKNPTAFYLCASSAGGDSYEQYFGPGTRLTVT.

Ten or more counts support this clonotype. The chain couples TRBV7-2 to TRBJ2-3; 14 nucleotides agree with TRBD2. The junction had 3 bases not matched to a gene; V was cut back by 5 bases and J by 2 bases. CDR1 is SGHTA and CDR2 is FQGNSA in the germline V gene. The CDR3 totals 16 residues. CDR3 sequence reads: CASSRTSGRFTDTQYF. The DNA of the CDR3 is TGTGCCAGCAGCCGGACTAGCGGGAGGTTCACAGATACGCAGTATTTT.

The chain has TRBV20-1 and TRBJ1-5, with a weak D call TRBD1 (5 bases). V dropped 4 bases and J dropped 4 bases, with 11 bases sitting between them. Germline CDR1 is DFQATT and CDR2 is SNEGSKA (reference sequence). The CDR3 totals 13 residues. The CDR3 nucleotides read TGCAGTGCTAAGGGGTTACCGAATCAGCCCCAGCATTTT. It encodes CSAKGLPNQPQHF.

This clonotype showed up many times. This chain uses TRBV28 with TRBJ1-2; 9 bases map to TRBD1. After removal of 8 bases from V and 5 bases from J, the junction contained 6 bases not matched to a gene. CDR1 is MDHEN and CDR2 is SYDVKM in the germline V gene. This CDR3 is built from 13 residues. CDR3 protein: CASRDREEYGYTF. DNA for the CDR3: TGTGCCAGCCGGGACAGGGAGGAGTATGGCTACACCTTC.

This clonotype was observed a handful of times. The gene calls are TRBV7-8 and TRBJ2-1; D is possibly TRBD2 (5 bases). Trimming pared 4 bases from V and 9 bases from J, leaving 13 bases between. Germline V gives CDR1 SGHVS, CDR2 FQNEAQ. The CDR3 covers 13 residues. Here the CDR3 reads CASSSPPEGEQFF. The CDR3, as DNA: TGTGCCAGCAGCTCCCCCCCTGAGGGTGAGCAGTTCTTC.

The sample holds a few counts of this clonotype. The chain has TRBV7-2 and TRBJ2-1, with TRBD2 identical over 8 bases. The CDR3 sequence is 16 residues long. In germline, CDR1 is SGHTA, CDR2 FQGNSA. J was trimmed by 3 bases and V by 3 bases; bases with no gene match: 7. The CDR3 DNA follows: TGTGCCAGCAGCTTGTTTAGCGGGGTAGACTACAATGAGCAGTTCTTC. Protein sequence: CASSLFSGVDYNEQFF.

The CDR3 loop is CASSIWPGAYEQYF. The CDR3, as DNA: TGTGCCAGTAGTATCTGGCCAGGAGCCTACGAGCAGTACTTC. The chain employs TRBV19 and TRBJ2-7, with D unclear. The V and J ends lost 3 bases and 2 bases respectively, with 11 bases between them. The CDR3 consists of 14 residues. From germline, CDR1 is LNHDA and CDR2 SQIVND (reference sequence).

This clonotype came up many times. The J gene is TRBJ2-3, the V gene TRBV20-1; 9 positions agree with TRBD1. Germline V gene lookup returns CDR1 DFQATT and CDR2 SNEGSKA (reference sequence). The CDR3 contains 17 residues. V lost 6 bases and J lost 0; bases outside the gene matches: 13. The CDR3 region is CSARPGQGHSSTDTQYF. Written as DNA, the CDR3 is TGCAGTGCCCGCCCGGGACAGGGACACTCTAGCACAGATACGCAGTATTTT.

This chain links TRBV5-5 with TRBJ1-1; D ambiguous. V was trimmed by 0 bases and J by 1 base, leaving 10 bases between them. The CDR3 runs to 15 residues. Germline CDR1 SGHKS, CDR2 YYEKEE (reference sequence). CDR3 in amino acids: CASSLEALKNTEAFF. The CDR3, as DNA: TGTGCCAGCAGCTTGGAGGCCCTGAAGAACACTGAAGCTTTCTTT.

This clonotype was picked up many times. V and J are TRBV7-3 and TRBJ2-1; 10 nucleotides match TRBD2. The CDR3 extends over 16 amino acids. Germline loops: CDR1 SGHTA, CDR2 FQGTGA. The V and J ends lost 1 base and 6 bases, in that order; junction bases with no gene match: 6. The CDR3 DNA sequence: TGTGCCAGCAGCTTAATGATCCTAGCGGGAGTCAATGAGCAGTTCTTC. Translated: CASSLMILAGVNEQFF.

This clonotype has a count of ten or more. The chain joins TRBV12-3 or TRBV12-4 to TRBJ1-1; 9 bases map to TRBD1. This CDR3 region has 16 residues. Trimming took 3 bases from V and 1 from J; bases not matched to a gene: 6. The CDR3 sequence: CASSFGTGFRNTEAFF. DNA of the CDR3: TGTGCCAGCAGTTTCGGGACAGGGTTTCGGAACACTGAAGCTTTCTTT.

The chain employs TRBV9 and TRBJ2-2, with 8 bases aligning to TRBD1. The germline V gene has CDR1 SGDLS and CDR2 YYNGEE. This CDR3 contains 17 residues. The J segment lost 2 bases and the V segment lost 1 base, leaving 7 bases of the junction unmatched. DNA of the CDR3: TGTGCCAGCAGCGTATGGGGAGGACAGGGCAACACCGGGGAGCTGTTTTTT. Its protein product is CASSVWGGQGNTGELFF.

Ten or more counts support this clonotype. This chain connects TRBV27 to TRBJ1-1, with D unclear. Trimming removed 8 bases at V and 1 base at J, with 8 bases between. Germline CDR1 is MNHEY and CDR2 is SMNVEV (reference sequence). The CDR3 has 12 amino acids. The CDR3 loop reads CASGRTNTEAFF. The DNA for the CDR3 is TGTGCCAGCGGGCGGACGAACACTGAAGCTTTCTTT.